In its sample, the clone carrying this T cell receptor (beta chain) was seen many times. The antigen is undetermined. The record originates from a study of CD8+CD57+ T cells in acquired aplastic anemia. Study as a whole: Isolated CD4+ and CD8+ cells, once sorted, yielded DNA averaging around 2.9 ug.

Profiling of TCR beta VDJ combinations and CDR3 sequences used genomic DNA as template. TCRdb recomputed calls from the reads with MiXCR, one row per CDR3 protein. The sample yields some 200,000 distinct CDR3 sequences, over 40% seen once. Trimming removed 3 bases from V and 9 bases from J, with 15 bases in between. Germline values: CDR1 DFQATT, CDR2 SNEGSKA (reference sequence). CDR3 size: 14 residues. Study results and limitations: Researchers reported that CD8+ Simpson's diversity was not significantly different in patients versus controls.

The patients chosen for sequencing had shown expansion of CD8+CD57+ cells (detected by flow cytometry). There were no patients without severe acquired aplastic anemia. Blood was sampled before the patients had received any therapy. The clonotype originates from a human donor with aplastic anemia. The sample taken for sequencing was sorted CD4+, CD8+, or CD8+CD57+ T cells (not recorded which) from PBMCs. This chain connects TRBV20-1 to TRBJ1-6; maybe TRBD1 (5 bases). CDR3 in amino acids: CSASPGGKGSPLHF. DNA for the CDR3: TGCAGTGCTAGCCCTGGGGGGAAAGGTTCACCCCTCCACTTT.